A selection of T cell receptor beta chains follows, all from one sample in a study of regulatory T cells in long-lasting Graves disease. TCRdb re-analysed the multiplex PCR reads in MiXCR, keeping a single row per CDR3 protein. The sample lists hundreds of thousands of distinct CDR3 sequences, roughly 16% occurring once. These data are also associated with another study on T cells in Graves' hyperthyroidism and ophthalmopathy.

The sequences come from peripheral blood mononuclear cells (PBMCs), collected at new diagnosis, from a patient treated with antithyroid drugs. The source is a woman aged 35-60 years with Graves disease. Both conserved end residues are part of each CDR3. Each record gives: V gene, J gene, D gene, clone size, CDR3 protein, CDR3 DNA. A D gene is named only where the DNA matches it firmly. Size tells how often a clone was seen (once, few, many) or the class of an expanded clone, and some rows leave it out.

v_call: TRBV20-1; j_call: TRBJ1-1; d_call: TRBD1; clone_size: many; cdr3_aa: CSARVLTGTTEAFF; cdr3_nt: TGCAGTGCTAGAGTACTGACAGGGACCACTGAAGCTTTCTTT
v_call: TRBV2; j_call: TRBJ1-3; d_call: -; clone_size: few; cdr3_aa: CASRIGADGNTIYF; cdr3_nt: TGTGCCAGCAGGATAGGGGCGGATGGAAACACCATATATTTT
v_call: TRBV3-1; j_call: TRBJ1-2; d_call: TRBD1; clone_size: -; cdr3_aa: CASTNDRVRGYTF; cdr3_nt: TGTGCCAGCACGAACGACAGGGTACGCGGCTACACCTTC
v_call: TRBV16; j_call: TRBJ2-7; d_call: TRBD2; clone_size: many; cdr3_aa: CASSQFRLAGGPWEQYF; cdr3_nt: TGTGCCAGCAGCCAATTCCGACTAGCGGGGGGGCCCTGGGAGCAGTACTTC
v_call: TRBV9; j_call: TRBJ1-1; d_call: TRBD1; clone_size: few; cdr3_aa: CASSVGAGGEITEAFF; cdr3_nt: TGTGCCAGCAGCGTAGGAGCAGGGGGCGAAATCACTGAAGCTTTCTTT
v_call: TRBV3-1; j_call: TRBJ1-2; d_call: -; clone_size: many; cdr3_aa: CASSPDLTGTMSF; cdr3_nt: TGTGCCAGCAGCCCGGACCTAACCGGGACCATGAGCTTC
v_call: TRBV12-3/TRBV12-4; j_call: TRBJ1-2; d_call: TRBD1; clone_size: many; cdr3_aa: CASKPTGFDGYTF; cdr3_nt: TGTGCCAGCAAACCGACAGGGTTCGATGGCTACACCTTC
v_call: TRBV12-3/TRBV12-4; j_call: TRBJ2-5; d_call: TRBD1; clone_size: many; cdr3_aa: CASSFPGTGETQYF; cdr3_nt: TGTGCCAGCAGTTTTCCGGGGACAGGGGAGACCCAGTACTTC
v_call: TRBV19; j_call: TRBJ1-1; d_call: -; clone_size: few; cdr3_aa: CASSTDRLQTEAFF; cdr3_nt: TGTGCCAGTAGTACTGACAGGCTTCAGACTGAAGCTTTCTTT
v_call: TRBV10-1; j_call: TRBJ2-7; d_call: -; clone_size: many; cdr3_aa: CASSESKAQTAYEQYF; cdr3_nt: TGCGCCAGCAGTGAGTCCAAGGCCCAGACGGCCTACGAGCAGTACTTC
v_call: TRBV6-1; j_call: TRBJ2-3; d_call: TRBD1; clone_size: many; cdr3_aa: CASSGGGQGSIDTQYF; cdr3_nt: TGTGCCAGCAGTGGGGGGGGACAGGGTAGTATAGATACGCAGTATTTT
v_call: TRBV7-3; j_call: TRBJ2-1; d_call: TRBD1; clone_size: few; cdr3_aa: CASSSLDRVQVDEQFF; cdr3_nt: TGTGCCAGCAGCTCCCTCGACAGGGTACAAGTCGATGAGCAGTTCTTC
v_call: TRBV5-1; j_call: TRBJ2-7; d_call: TRBD2; clone_size: few; cdr3_aa: CASSFRLAGGGEQYF; cdr3_nt: TGCGCCAGCAGCTTTCGGCTAGCGGGGGGAGGTGAGCAGTACTTC
v_call: TRBV19; j_call: TRBJ1-1; d_call: -; clone_size: -; cdr3_aa: CASSIQGKSTEAFF; cdr3_nt: TGTGCCAGTAGTATTCAGGGAAAGAGCACTGAAGCTTTCTTT
v_call: TRBV20-1; j_call: TRBJ1-4; d_call: -; clone_size: many; cdr3_aa: CSARGSVATNEKLFF; cdr3_nt: TGCAGTGCTAGAGGCTCCGTTGCAACTAATGAAAAACTGTTTTTT
v_call: TRBV9; j_call: TRBJ1-2; d_call: -; clone_size: many; cdr3_aa: CASSVAPDGYGYTF; cdr3_nt: TGTGCCAGCAGCGTAGCCCCAGACGGCTATGGCTACACCTTC
v_call: TRBV5-1; j_call: TRBJ1-1; d_call: -; clone_size: many; cdr3_aa: CASSGEGNTEAFF; cdr3_nt: TGTGCCAGCAGCGGGGAGGGGAACACTGAAGCTTTCTTT
v_call: TRBV6-1; j_call: TRBJ2-7; d_call: -; clone_size: many; cdr3_aa: CASSELSRDEQYF; cdr3_nt: TGTGCCAGCAGTGAGCTCTCTCGGGACGAGCAGTACTTC
v_call: TRBV2; j_call: TRBJ1-6; d_call: -; clone_size: few; cdr3_aa: CASTINNSPLHF; cdr3_nt: TGTGCCAGCACCATAAATAATTCACCCCTCCACTTT
v_call: TRBV29-1; j_call: TRBJ1-2; d_call: TRBD1; clone_size: few; cdr3_aa: CSVEDGGDRGRSYYGYTF; cdr3_nt: TGCAGCGTTGAAGATGGGGGGGACAGGGGTCGATCCTACTATGGCTACACCTTC
v_call: TRBV6-4; j_call: TRBJ2-5; d_call: TRBD2; clone_size: many; cdr3_aa: CASTTPLAGGKETQYF; cdr3_nt: TGTGCCAGCACCACGCCTCTAGCGGGGGGTAAAGAGACCCAGTACTTC
v_call: TRBV12-5; j_call: TRBJ1-5; d_call: -; clone_size: many; cdr3_aa: CASGGDNYQPQHF; cdr3_nt: TGTGCTAGTGGTGGGGACAATTATCAGCCCCAGCATTTT
v_call: TRBV12-3/TRBV12-4; j_call: TRBJ2-3; d_call: TRBD1; clone_size: many; cdr3_aa: CASRETGRGDTQYF; cdr3_nt: TGTGCCAGCAGGGAGACAGGGCGAGGAGATACGCAGTATTTT
v_call: TRBV6-1; j_call: TRBJ2-5; d_call: -; clone_size: -; cdr3_aa: CASSRSQGGETQYF; cdr3_nt: TGTGCCAGCAGTCGGTCCCAAGGGGGGGAGACCCAGTACTTC
v_call: TRBV10-3; j_call: TRBJ2-7; d_call: TRBD1; clone_size: -; cdr3_aa: CAISRQGDFYEQYF; cdr3_nt: TGTGCCATCAGTCGACAGGGGGATTTCTACGAGCAGTACTTC
v_call: TRBV12-3/TRBV12-4; j_call: TRBJ1-4; d_call: -; clone_size: many; cdr3_aa: CASSLSSGYEKLFF; cdr3_nt: TGTGCCAGCAGCCTGTCGTCGGGGTATGAAAAACTGTTTTTT
v_call: TRBV10-3; j_call: TRBJ2-5; d_call: TRBD2; clone_size: many; cdr3_aa: CAISESDSGGARETQYF; cdr3_nt: TGTGCCATCAGTGAAAGTGATAGCGGGGGGGCTCGGGAGACCCAGTACTTC
v_call: TRBV12-3/TRBV12-4; j_call: TRBJ1-1; d_call: -; clone_size: many; cdr3_aa: CASSLGGETEAFF; cdr3_nt: TGTGCCAGCAGCCTAGGTGGTGAGACTGAAGCTTTCTTT
v_call: TRBV3-1; j_call: TRBJ2-3; d_call: -; clone_size: many; cdr3_aa: CASSQTGSSTDTQYF; cdr3_nt: TGTGCCAGCAGCCAAACAGGATCTAGCACAGATACGCAGTATTTT
v_call: TRBV5-1; j_call: TRBJ2-1; d_call: TRBD1; clone_size: few; cdr3_aa: CASSLAQGGTEQFF; cdr3_nt: TGCGCCAGCAGCTTGGCCCAAGGGGGCACTGAGCAGTTCTTC
v_call: TRBV6-2/TRBV6-3; j_call: TRBJ2-1; d_call: TRBD1; clone_size: -; cdr3_aa: CASSDETGSWDEQFF; cdr3_nt: TGTGCCAGCAGTGATGAGACAGGGAGTTGGGATGAGCAGTTCTTC
v_call: TRBV5-4; j_call: TRBJ2-2; d_call: -; clone_size: -; cdr3_aa: CASSFGLPQGTGELFF; cdr3_nt: TGTGCCAGCAGCTTCGGACTCCCCCAAGGCACCGGGGAGCTGTTTTTT
v_call: TRBV3-1; j_call: TRBJ1-1; d_call: -; clone_size: many; cdr3_aa: CASSQAGLEAFF; cdr3_nt: TGTGCCAGCAGCCAAGCTGGACTTGAAGCTTTCTTT
v_call: TRBV5-1; j_call: TRBJ2-2; d_call: TRBD2; clone_size: few; cdr3_aa: CASSLAWASGGSNTGELFF; cdr3_nt: TGCGCCAGCAGCTTGGCCTGGGCTAGCGGGGGGTCGAACACCGGGGAGCTGTTTTTT